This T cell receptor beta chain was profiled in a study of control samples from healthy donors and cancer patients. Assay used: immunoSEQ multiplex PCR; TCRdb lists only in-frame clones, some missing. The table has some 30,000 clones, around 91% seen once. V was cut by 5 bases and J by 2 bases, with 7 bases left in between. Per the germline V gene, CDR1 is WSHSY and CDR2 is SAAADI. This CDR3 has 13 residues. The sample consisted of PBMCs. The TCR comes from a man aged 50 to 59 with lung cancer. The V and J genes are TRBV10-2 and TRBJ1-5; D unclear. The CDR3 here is CASSLTGNQPQHF. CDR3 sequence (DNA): TGCGCCAGCAGTCTCACAGGCAATCAGCCCCAGCATTTT.